This is a list of T cell receptor beta chains from one sample in a study of vaccination effects on CD4 cells after COVID-19. Antigens for these TCRs are unknown. Clones were sequenced by immunoSEQ multiplex PCR, and TCRdb holds only the in-frame ones, with some missing. Counted here are some 66,000 clones, less than 85% occurring once; the ten biggest clones make up about 2.4%. Sample: CD4+ T cells from PBMCs cultured without peptide, taken after COVID-19 vaccination. These receptors originate from a human donor who received a COVID-19 vaccine. CDR3s include the opening cysteine and the closing phenylalanine or tryptophan. Clone size, where shown, is once, few, many, or a class for clones that have expanded.

size: .
J: TRBJ2-5
V: TRBV5-1
CDR3: CASSLGDRERETQYF

size: once
J: TRBJ2-6
V: TRBV4-3
CDR3: CASSQGVGEGTGANVLTF

size: once
J: TRBJ1-4
V: TRBV6-5
CDR3: CASSYSRVTNEKLFF

size: once
J: TRBJ2-1
V: TRBV7-3
CDR3: CASSSRGGVYNEQFF

size: .
J: TRBJ1-1
V: TRBV7-9
CDR3: CASSSTGIPAAEAFF

size: .
J: TRBJ1-1
V: TRBV12-3/TRBV12-4
CDR3: CASSFGGYGAFF

size: .
J: TRBJ2-5
V: TRBV11-3
CDR3: CASSSGQGKFETQYF

size: .
J: TRBJ2-5
V: TRBV4-1
CDR3: CASSHRRGSQETQYF

size: .
J: TRBJ2-2
V: TRBV6-5
CDR3: CASRDWTLYTGELFF

size: .
J: TRBJ1-5
V: TRBV6-6
CDR3: CASRKTGGGGNQPQHF

size: .
J: TRBJ1-2
V: TRBV15
CDR3: CATSRVTDYGYTF

size: .
J: TRBJ1-2
V: TRBV7-3
CDR3: CASSLGGRGGDYGYTF

size: .
J: TRBJ2-5
V: TRBV30
CDR3: CAWSVLSFRGAQYF

size: .
J: TRBJ1-4
V: TRBV5-8
CDR3: CASSSGGGLFF

size: .
J: TRBJ1-2
V: TRBV19
CDR3: CASRELTGFANYGYTF

size: .
J: TRBJ1-1
V: TRBV3-1/TRBV3-2
CDR3: CASSHNRALSEAFF